The clone carrying this T cell receptor beta chain was recorded at least ten times. What it recognizes is unknown. These data come from a study of identical twins. Whole-study findings and limits: The degree of excess twin sharing was weaker in beta out-of-frame sequences. The models systematically underestimated how much out-of-frame TCR alpha was shared in monozygotic twins.

The CDR3 sequence is 13 residues long. Germline lookup yields CDR1 GTSNPN and CDR2 SVGIG (reference sequence). The V and J ends lost 5 bases and 3 bases, in that order; junction bases with no gene match: 3. TCRdb independently ran MiXCR on the 5' RACE reads; one entry per CDR3 protein. The table shows about 450,000 distinct CDR3 sequences, with about 18% occurring only once. The clonotype was recovered from a man aged 50 to 59 in good health. The chain joins TRBV30 to TRBJ1-2; 10 bases are shared with TRBD1. Material for sequencing was naive T cells sorted from blood. This CDR3 reads CAWGDRGYYGYTF. CDR3 nucleotides: TGTGCCTGGGGGGACAGGGGATACTATGGCTACACCTTC.